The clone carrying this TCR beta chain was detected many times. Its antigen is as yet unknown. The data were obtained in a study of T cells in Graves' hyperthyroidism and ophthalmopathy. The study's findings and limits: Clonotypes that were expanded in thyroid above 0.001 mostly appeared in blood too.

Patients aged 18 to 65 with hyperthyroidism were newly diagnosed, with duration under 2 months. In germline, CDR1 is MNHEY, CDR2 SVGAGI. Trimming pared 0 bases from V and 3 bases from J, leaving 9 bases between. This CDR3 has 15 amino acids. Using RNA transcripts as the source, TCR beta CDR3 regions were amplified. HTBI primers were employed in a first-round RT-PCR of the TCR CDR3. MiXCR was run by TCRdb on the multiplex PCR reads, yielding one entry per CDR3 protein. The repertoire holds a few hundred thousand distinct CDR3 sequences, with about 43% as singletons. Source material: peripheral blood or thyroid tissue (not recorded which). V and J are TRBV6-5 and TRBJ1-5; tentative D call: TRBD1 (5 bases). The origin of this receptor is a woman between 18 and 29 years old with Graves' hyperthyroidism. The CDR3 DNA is TGTGCCAGCAGTTACTCGAGGGGAGACAATCAGCCCCAGCATTTT. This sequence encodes CASSYSRGDNQPQHF.